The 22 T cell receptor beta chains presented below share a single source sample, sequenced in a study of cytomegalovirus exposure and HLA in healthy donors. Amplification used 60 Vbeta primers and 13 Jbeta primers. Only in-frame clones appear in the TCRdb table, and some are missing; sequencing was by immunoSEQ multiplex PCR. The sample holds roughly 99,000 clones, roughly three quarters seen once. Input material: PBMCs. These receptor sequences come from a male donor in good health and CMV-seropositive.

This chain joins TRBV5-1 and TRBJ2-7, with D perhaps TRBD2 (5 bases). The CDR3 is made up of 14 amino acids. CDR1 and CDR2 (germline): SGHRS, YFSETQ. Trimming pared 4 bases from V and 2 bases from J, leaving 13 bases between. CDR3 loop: CASSPEAETYEQYF. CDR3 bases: TGCGCCAGCAGCCCGGAGGCGGAGACCTACGAGCAGTACTTC.

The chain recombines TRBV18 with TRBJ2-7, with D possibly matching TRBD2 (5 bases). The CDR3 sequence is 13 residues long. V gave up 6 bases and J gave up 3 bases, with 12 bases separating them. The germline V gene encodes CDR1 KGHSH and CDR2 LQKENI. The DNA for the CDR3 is TGTGCCAGCTCCTCGGGATTCGGCTACGAGCAGTACTTC. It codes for CASSSGFGYEQYF.

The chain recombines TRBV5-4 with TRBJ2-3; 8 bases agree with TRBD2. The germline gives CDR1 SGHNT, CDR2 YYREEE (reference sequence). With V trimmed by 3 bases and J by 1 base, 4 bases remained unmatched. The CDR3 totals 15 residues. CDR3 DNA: TGTGCCAGCAGCTGGTCAGCGGGAGGCACAGATACGCAGTATTTT. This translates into CASSWSAGGTDTQYF.

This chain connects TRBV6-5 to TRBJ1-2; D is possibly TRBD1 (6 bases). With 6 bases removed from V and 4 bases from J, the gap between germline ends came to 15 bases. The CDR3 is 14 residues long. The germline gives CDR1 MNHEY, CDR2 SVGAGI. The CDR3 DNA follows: TGTGCCAGCAGCCCCTCCCCACAGGGCTATGGCTACACCTTC. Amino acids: CASSPSPQGYGYTF.

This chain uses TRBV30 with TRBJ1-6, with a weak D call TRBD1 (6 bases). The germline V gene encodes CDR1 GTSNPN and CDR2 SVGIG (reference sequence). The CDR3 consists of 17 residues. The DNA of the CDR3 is TGTGTCTGCCTAAGGGAGGGGGTAAGCTCCTATAATTCACCCCTCCACTTT. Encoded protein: CVCLREGVSSYNSPLHF.

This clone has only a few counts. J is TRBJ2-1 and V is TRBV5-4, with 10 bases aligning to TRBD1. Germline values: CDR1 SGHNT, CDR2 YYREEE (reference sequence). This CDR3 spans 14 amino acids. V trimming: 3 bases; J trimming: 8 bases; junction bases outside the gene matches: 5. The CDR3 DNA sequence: TGTGCCAGCAGCTCCAGACAGGGGGCGGATGAGCAGTTCTTC. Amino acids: CASSSRQGADEQFF.

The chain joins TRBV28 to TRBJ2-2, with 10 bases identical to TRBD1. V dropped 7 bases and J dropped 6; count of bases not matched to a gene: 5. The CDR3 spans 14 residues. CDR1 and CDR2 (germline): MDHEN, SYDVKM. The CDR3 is CASTVTGGSGELFF. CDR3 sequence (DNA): TGTGCCAGCACCGTGACAGGGGGCTCCGGGGAGCTGTTTTTT. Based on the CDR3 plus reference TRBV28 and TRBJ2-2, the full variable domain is DVKVTQSSRYLVKRTGEKVFLECVQDMDHENMFWYRQDPGLGLRLIYFSYDVKMKEKGDIPEGYSVSREKKERFSLILESASTNQTSMYLCASTVTGGSGELFFGEGSRLTVL.

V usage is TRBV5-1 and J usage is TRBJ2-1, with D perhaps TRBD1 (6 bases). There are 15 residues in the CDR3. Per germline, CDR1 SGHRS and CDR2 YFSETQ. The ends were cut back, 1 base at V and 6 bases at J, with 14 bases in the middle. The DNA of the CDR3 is TGCGCCAGCAGCTTGTCAGGGGAGCTAGTCAATGAGCAGTTCTTC. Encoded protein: CASSLSGELVNEQFF.

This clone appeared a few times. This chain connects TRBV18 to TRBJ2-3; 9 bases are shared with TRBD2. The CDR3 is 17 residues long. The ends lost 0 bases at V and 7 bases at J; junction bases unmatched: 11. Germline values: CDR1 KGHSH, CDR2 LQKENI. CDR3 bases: TGTGCCAGCTCACCACCGAGACCGGGACTAGCACCACATACGCAGTATTTT. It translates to CASSPPRPGLAPHTQYF.

The CDR3 DNA sequence: TGTGCCAGCGTAGTGGCAGGGGCCACCGGGGAGCTGTTTTTT. This translates into CASVVAGATGELFF. The chain carries TRBV7-9 and TRBJ2-2; D is perhaps TRBD1 (6 bases). Germline lookup yields CDR1 SEHNR and CDR2 FQNEAQ (reference sequence). CDR3 size: 14 residues. V lost 8 bases and J lost 4, with 14 bases in between. Complete variable domain (other parts from reference TRBV7-9 and TRBJ2-2): DTGVSQNPRHKITKRGQNVTFRCDPISEHNRLYWYRQTLGQGPEFLTYFQNEAQLEKSRLLSDRFSAERPKGSFSTLEIQRTEQGDSAMYLCASVVAGATGELFFGEGSRLTVL.

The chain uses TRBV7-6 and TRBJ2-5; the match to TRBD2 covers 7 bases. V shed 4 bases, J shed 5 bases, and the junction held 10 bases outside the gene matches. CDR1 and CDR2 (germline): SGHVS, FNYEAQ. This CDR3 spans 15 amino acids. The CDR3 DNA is TGTGCCAGCAGCTGGGACTATCGCAGTGGTGAGACCCAGTACTTC. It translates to CASSWDYRSGETQYF. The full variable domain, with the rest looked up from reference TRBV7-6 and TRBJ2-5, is GAGVSQSPRYKVTKRGQDVALRCDPISGHVSLYWYRQALGQGPEFLTYFNYEAQQDKSGLPNDRFSAERPEGSISTLTIQRTEQRDSAMYRCASSWDYRSGETQYFGPGTRLLVL.

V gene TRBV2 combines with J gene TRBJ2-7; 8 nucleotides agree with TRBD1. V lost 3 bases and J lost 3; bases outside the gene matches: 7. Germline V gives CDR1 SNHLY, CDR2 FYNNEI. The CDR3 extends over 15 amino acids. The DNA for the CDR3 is TGTGCCAGCAGTGATCGTCAGGGGGCGTTCTACGAGCAGTACTTC. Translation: CASSDRQGAFYEQYF.

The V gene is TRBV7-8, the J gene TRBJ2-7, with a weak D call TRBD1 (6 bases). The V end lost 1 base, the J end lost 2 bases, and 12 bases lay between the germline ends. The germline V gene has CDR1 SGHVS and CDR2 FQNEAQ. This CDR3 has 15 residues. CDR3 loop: CASSLGRQDPYEQYF. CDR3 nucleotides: TGTGCCAGCAGCTTAGGAAGACAGGACCCCTACGAGCAGTACTTC.

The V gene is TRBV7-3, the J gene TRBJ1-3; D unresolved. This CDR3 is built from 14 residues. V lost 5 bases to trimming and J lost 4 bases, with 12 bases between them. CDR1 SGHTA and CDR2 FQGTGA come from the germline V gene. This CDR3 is CASSPSTGGNTIYF. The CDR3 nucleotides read TGTGCCAGCAGCCCGAGTACGGGGGGAAACACCATATATTTT.

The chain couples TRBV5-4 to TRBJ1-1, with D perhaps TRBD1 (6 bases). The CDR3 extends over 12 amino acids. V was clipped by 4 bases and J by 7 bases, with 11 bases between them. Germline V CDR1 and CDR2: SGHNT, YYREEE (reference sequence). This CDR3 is CASSPQGIEAFF. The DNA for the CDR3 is TGTGCCAGCAGCCCTCAGGGGATTGAAGCTTTCTTT.

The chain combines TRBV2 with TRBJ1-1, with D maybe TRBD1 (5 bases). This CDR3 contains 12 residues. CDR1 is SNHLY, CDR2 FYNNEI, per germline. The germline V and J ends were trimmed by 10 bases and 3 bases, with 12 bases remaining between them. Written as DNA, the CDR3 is TGTGCCAACCCGGGGGGGGACACTGAAGCTTTCTTT. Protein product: CANPGGDTEAFF.

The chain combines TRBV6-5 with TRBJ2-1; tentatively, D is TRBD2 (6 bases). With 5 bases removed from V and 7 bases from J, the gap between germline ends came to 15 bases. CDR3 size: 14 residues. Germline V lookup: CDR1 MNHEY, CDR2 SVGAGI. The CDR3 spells CASSRTPGGNEQFF. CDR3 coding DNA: TGTGCCAGCAGTCGGACACCTGGGGGGAATGAGCAGTTCTTC.

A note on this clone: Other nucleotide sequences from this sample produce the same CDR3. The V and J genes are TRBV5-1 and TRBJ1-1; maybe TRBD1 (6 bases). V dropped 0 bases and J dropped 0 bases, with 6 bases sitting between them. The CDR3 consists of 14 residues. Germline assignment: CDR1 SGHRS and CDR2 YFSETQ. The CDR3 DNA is TGCGCCAGCAGCTTGGACAGGGTGAACACTGAAGCTTTCTTT. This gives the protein CASSLDRVNTEAFF.

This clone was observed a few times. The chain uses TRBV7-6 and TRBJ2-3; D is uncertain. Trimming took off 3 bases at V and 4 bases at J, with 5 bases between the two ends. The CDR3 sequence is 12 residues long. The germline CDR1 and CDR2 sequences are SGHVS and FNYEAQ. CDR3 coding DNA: TGTGCCAGCAGCTTGGGCGCAGATACGCAGTATTTT. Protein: CASSLGADTQYF. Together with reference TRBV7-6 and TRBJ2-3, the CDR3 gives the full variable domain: GAGVSQSPRYKVTKRGQDVALRCDPISGHVSLYWYRQALGQGPEFLTYFNYEAQQDKSGLPNDRFSAERPEGSISTLTIQRTEQRDSAMYRCASSLGADTQYFGPGTRLTVL.

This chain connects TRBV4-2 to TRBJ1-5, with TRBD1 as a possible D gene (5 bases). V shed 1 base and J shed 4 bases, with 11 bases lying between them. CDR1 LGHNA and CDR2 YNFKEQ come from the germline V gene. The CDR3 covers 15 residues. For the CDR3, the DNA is TGTGCCAGCAGCCAAGGTTTGGCAGGGAATCAGCCCCAGCATTTT. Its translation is CASSQGLAGNQPQHF.

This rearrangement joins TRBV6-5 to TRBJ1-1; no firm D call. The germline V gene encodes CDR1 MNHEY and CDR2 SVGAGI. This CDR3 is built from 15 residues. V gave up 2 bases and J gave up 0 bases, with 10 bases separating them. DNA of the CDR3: TGTGCCAGCAGTTACGGCGGACTTATGAACACTGAAGCTTTCTTT. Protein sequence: CASSYGGLMNTEAFF.

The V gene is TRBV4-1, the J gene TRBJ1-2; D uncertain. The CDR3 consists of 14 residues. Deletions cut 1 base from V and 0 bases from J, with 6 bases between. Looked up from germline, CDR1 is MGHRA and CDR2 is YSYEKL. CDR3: CASSQALANYGYTF. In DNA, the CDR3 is TGCGCCAGCAGCCAAGCCTTAGCTAACTATGGCTACACCTTC.